This entry is about one TCR beta chain. Its target is unknown. After removal of 2 bases from V and 3 bases from J, the junction contained 9 bases not matched to a gene. Germline-derived CDR1 and CDR2 are MNHNS and SASEGT. The CDR3 length is 17 residues. TCRdb keeps only in-frame clones here, not all; method: immunoSEQ multiplex PCR. The sample lists around 2.1 million clones; roughly 91% were seen once. The sample is drawn from a study of shared clonotypes between healthy human individuals. CD45RO-negative, CCR7-positively selected cells formed the naive CD8 fraction, excluding terminally differentiated effector memory CD45RA+ cells. Study observations and caveats: Few donors limited the genetic and exposure-history diversity represented.

The sequenced sample consisted of naive CD8+ T cells from PBMCs. The gene calls are TRBV6-1 and TRBJ2-3, with 9 bases matching TRBD2. The receptor was isolated from a man between 18 and 29 years old in good health. Some clones in this sample may be carry-over from other donors' samples. The DNA for the CDR3 is TGTGCCAGCAGTGAATTCTACAGCGGGAGGACTACAGATACGCAGTATTTT. Its translation is CASSEFYSGRTTDTQYF.